The present TCR beta chain was sequenced within a study of blood T cell repertoires in COVID-19. For the study at large: Samples of COVID-19 (acute and convalescent) were obtained from the United States, Italy and Spain. Nucleic acid was either cDNA or gDNA, and it came from T cells, B-cell-depleted T cells, or PBMCs.

This clone was observed once. In the source study's methods: The assay estimated nucleated cells by amplifying reference gene primers. Sequencing was performed with immunoSEQ multiplex PCR; in TCRdb, only in-frame clones are kept and a portion is missing. That table is the source of V, J and clone size, and D and trimming were worked out from the DNA. The sample carries around 60,000 clones, around 92% recorded once. The germline CDR1 and CDR2 sequences are MNHEY and SVGAGI. V lost 7 bases, J lost 5 bases, and 6 bases stayed unmatched. The CDR3 covers 14 residues. The origin of this receptor is a man aged 45-65 years with active COVID-19. The chain joins TRBV6-5 to TRBJ2-5; 11 bases fit TRBD1. Source material: peripheral blood. For the CDR3, the DNA is TGTGCCAGCACAGGGACAGGGGGGTCGGAGACCCAGTACTTC. Translation gives CASTGTGGSETQYF.